The T cell receptor beta chain described here comes from a study of beta chain features in type 1 diabetes. Investigators reverse transcribed all isolated RNA, so they sequenced expressed TCRB transcripts. Some clones are missing from TCRdb's copy, which holds only in-frame ones; the method was immunoSEQ multiplex PCR. The data hold 680,000 or so clones, with 15% to 17% observed a single time. This CDR3 comprises 16 residues. Germline V gene sequence: CDR1 LGHNA, CDR2 YNFKEQ. Trimming removed 4 bases from V and 2 bases from J, with 18 bases in between. The TCR comes from a man between 18 and 35 years old in good health. V usage is TRBV4-2 and J usage is TRBJ2-7; possible D gene TRBD1, 5 bases. Sample: naive CD4+ T cells from blood. CDR3: CASSPSQDPRAYEQYF. In DNA, the CDR3 is TGTGCCAGCAGCCCGTCACAGGACCCCCGGGCCTACGAGCAGTACTTC.